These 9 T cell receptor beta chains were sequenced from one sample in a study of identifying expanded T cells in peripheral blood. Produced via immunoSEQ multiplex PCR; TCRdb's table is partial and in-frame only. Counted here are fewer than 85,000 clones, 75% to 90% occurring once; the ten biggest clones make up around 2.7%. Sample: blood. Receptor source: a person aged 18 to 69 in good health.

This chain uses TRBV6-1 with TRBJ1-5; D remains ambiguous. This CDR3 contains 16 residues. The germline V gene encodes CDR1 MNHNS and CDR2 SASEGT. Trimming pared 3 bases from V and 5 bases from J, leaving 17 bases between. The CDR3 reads CASSDPDTHADQPQHF. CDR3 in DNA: TGTGCCAGCAGTGATCCAGACACTCACGCCGATCAGCCCCAGCATTTT.

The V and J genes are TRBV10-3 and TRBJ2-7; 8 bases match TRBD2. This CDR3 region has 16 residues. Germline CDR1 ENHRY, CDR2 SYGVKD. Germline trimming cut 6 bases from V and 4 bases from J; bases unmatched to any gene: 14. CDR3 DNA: TGTGCCATCAGGGGGGCTCGGGAGGGAGGGGATTACGAGCAGTACTTC. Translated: CAIRGAREGGDYEQYF.

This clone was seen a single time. The CDR3 DNA sequence: TGTGCCAGCAGCTCCGACAGGGGTAAGGGTGGTGAAGCTTTCTTT. It codes for CASSSDRGKGGEAFF. This sequence joins TRBV13 and TRBJ1-1, with 8 bases that match TRBD1. Germline trimming cut 4 bases from V and 7 bases from J; bases unmatched to any gene: 11. CDR1 and CDR2 (germline): PRHDT, FYEKMQ (reference sequence). The CDR3 length is 15 residues.

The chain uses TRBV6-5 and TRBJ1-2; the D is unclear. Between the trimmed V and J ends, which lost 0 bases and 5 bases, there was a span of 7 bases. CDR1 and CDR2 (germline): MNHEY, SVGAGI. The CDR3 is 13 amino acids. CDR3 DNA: TGTGCCAGCAGTTACTCGAAACTTTATGGCTACACCTTC. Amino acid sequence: CASSYSKLYGYTF.

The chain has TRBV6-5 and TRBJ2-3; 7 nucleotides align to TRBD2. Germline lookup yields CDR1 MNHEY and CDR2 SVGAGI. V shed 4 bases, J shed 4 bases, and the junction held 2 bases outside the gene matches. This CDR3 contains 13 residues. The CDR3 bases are TGTGCCAGCAGTTGGGGAGGGGCAGATACGCAGTATTTT. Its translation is CASSWGGADTQYF.

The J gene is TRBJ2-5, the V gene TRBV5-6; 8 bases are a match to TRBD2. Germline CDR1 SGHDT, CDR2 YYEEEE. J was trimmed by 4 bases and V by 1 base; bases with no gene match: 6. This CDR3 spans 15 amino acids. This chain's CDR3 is CASSLWAGGPETQYF. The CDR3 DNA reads TGTGCCAGCAGCTTGTGGGCGGGGGGACCAGAGACCCAGTACTTC.

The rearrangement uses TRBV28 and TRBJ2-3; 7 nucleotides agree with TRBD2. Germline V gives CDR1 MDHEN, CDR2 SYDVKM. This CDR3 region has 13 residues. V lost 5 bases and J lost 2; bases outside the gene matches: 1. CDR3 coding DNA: TGTGCCAGCAGTCGACTAGCCACAGATACGCAGTATTTT. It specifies CASSRLATDTQYF.

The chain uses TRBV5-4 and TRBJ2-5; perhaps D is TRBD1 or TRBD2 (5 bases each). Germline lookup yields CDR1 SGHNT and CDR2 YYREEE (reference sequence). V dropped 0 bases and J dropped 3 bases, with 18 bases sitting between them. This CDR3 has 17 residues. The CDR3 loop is CASSLASGWGSKETQYF. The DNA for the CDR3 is TGTGCCAGCAGCTTGGCCTCGGGCTGGGGGTCCAAAGAGACCCAGTACTTC.

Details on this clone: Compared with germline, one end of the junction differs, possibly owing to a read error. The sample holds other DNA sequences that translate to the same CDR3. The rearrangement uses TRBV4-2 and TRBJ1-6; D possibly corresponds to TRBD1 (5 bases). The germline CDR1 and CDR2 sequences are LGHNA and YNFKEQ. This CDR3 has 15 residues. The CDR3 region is CASSQAWDSDSPLHF. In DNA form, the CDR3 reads TGTGCCAGCAGCCAAGCATGGGACTCCGATTCACCCCTCCATTTT.